These 27 T cell receptor beta chains originate from one sample sequenced in a study of spatial heterogeneity in lung cancer. Time point of the sample: sample taken at primary tumor resection. Material for sequencing was whole RNA from tumor, nontumor lung or frozen PBMC, left unsorted. TCRdb recomputed calls from the 5' RACE reads with MiXCR, one row per CDR3 protein. The sample has over 90,000 distinct CDR3 sequences, approximately 8.9% seen once. Sequencing was performed on PBMCs, taken at surgery. The receptors here all came from a male donor with early-stage non-small cell lung cancer.

A note on this clonotype: One junction end does not reproduce the germline sequence, and a read error may be involved. The gene calls are TRBV5-1 and TRBJ2-1; unclear D gene. In germline, CDR1 is SGHRS, CDR2 YFSETQ. The CDR3 length is 13 residues. The CDR3, as DNA: TGCGTCAGCAGCTTGGACGGTTACAATGAGCAGTTCTTC. Translated, it gives CVSSLDGYNEQFF.

About this clonotype: This may stem from a read error, because a much larger clone lies one nucleotide away. This chain links TRBV20-1 with TRBJ2-1; D not certain. The CDR3 extends over 14 amino acids. CDR1 is DFQATT, CDR2 SNEGSKA, per germline (reference sequence). DNA for the CDR3: TGCAGTGCTAGAGGCAGCCTATCCTTCAATGAGCAGTTCTTC. Residues: CSARGSLSFNEQFF.

The V call is TRBV6-2 or TRBV6-3, the J call TRBJ2-1; D may be TRBD2 (5 bases). CDR3 size: 15 residues. Per the germline V gene, CDR1 is MNHEY and CDR2 is SVGEGT. V was pared by 7 bases and J by 2 bases, with 15 bases between. The CDR3 nucleotides are TGTGCCAGCAAACTAGACCTTTCAACCTACAATGAGCAGTTCTTC. This translates into CASKLDLSTYNEQFF.

This clonotype appeared many times. V is TRBV3-1 and J is TRBJ1-5; possibly TRBD1 for D (5 bases). The ends were cut back, 3 bases at V and 7 bases at J, with 13 bases in the middle. In germline, CDR1 is LGHDT, CDR2 YNNKEL (reference sequence). The CDR3 covers 14 residues. In DNA form, the CDR3 reads TGTGCCAGCAGCCATCATTCGGGGGAACAGCCCCAGCATTTT. This encodes CASSHHSGEQPQHF.

V usage is TRBV19 and J usage is TRBJ1-1, with D unresolved. Trimming removed 1 base at V and 0 bases at J, with 9 bases between. Germline assignment: CDR1 LNHDA and CDR2 SQIVND (reference sequence). The CDR3 spans 15 residues. CDR3 region: CASSIAGVMNTEAFF. CDR3 nucleotide sequence: TGTGCCAGTAGTATAGCCGGGGTCATGAACACTGAAGCTTTCTTT.

The CDR3 bases are TGCGCCAGCAGCTCACCGGGGGCCGGTGAGACCCAGTACTTC. As protein: CASSSPGAGETQYF. This chain links TRBV5-1 with TRBJ2-5, with D perhaps assigned TRBD1 or TRBD2 (6 bases each). Per germline, CDR1 SGHRS and CDR2 YFSETQ. Trimming shortened V by 3 bases and J by 5 bases, and 14 bases separated the two germline ends. The CDR3 runs to 14 residues.

A few counts support this clonotype. This chain links TRBV6-5 with TRBJ2-7; the D gene could be TRBD1 or TRBD2 (5 bases each). The CDR3 is 12 residues long. Germline assignment: CDR1 MNHEY and CDR2 SVGAGI. Trimming shortened V by 2 bases and J by 5 bases, and 7 bases separated the two germline ends. CDR3 DNA: TGTGCCAGCAGTTACCTGGGGGACGAGCAGTACTTC. Translating it yields CASSYLGDEQYF.

The chain joins TRBV7-2 to TRBJ2-3, with 7 nucleotides matching TRBD2. This CDR3 contains 15 residues. Germline loops: CDR1 SGHTA, CDR2 FQGNSA. V shed 8 bases and J 0 bases; nucleotides not matched to a gene: 8. The CDR3 here is CASAPWGGSTDTQYF. CDR3 nucleotides: TGTGCCAGCGCTCCATGGGGGGGAAGCACAGATACGCAGTATTTT.

This clonotype has just a few counts. The rearrangement links TRBV7-9 to TRBJ1-1; D call uncertain. Germline-derived CDR1 and CDR2 are SEHNR and FQNEAQ (reference sequence). The CDR3 totals 12 residues. Trimming left V 5 bases short and J 5 bases short, with 9 bases between. The CDR3 DNA reads as TGTGCCAGCAGCCAAGCGGTTACTGAAGCTTTCTTT. Protein: CASSQAVTEAFF. The full variable domain, with the rest looked up from reference TRBV7-9 and TRBJ1-1, is DTGVSQNPRHKITKRGQNVTFRCDPISEHNRLYWYRQTLGQGPEFLTYFQNEAQLEKSRLLSDRFSAERPKGSFSTLEIQRTEQGDSAMYLCASSQAVTEAFFGQGTRLTVV.

This clonotype was counted between two and nine times. The CDR3 region is CASSPRGRGEGNTIYF. In nucleotides, the CDR3 is TGTGCCAGCAGCCCCAGGGGGAGGGGCGAAGGAAACACCATATATTTT. The chain combines TRBV7-9 with TRBJ1-3; TRBD1 matches 7 bases. The ends lost 5 bases at V and 4 bases at J; junction bases unmatched: 11. Germline V gene lookup returns CDR1 SEHNR and CDR2 FQNEAQ (reference sequence). This CDR3 region has 16 residues.

This clonotype was seen many times. The rearrangement joins TRBV6-2 or TRBV6-3 to TRBJ2-7, with D uncertain. The length of the CDR3 is 14 residues. V lost 6 bases and J lost 3, with 15 bases in between. Germline CDR1 MNHEY, CDR2 SVGEGT. CDR3 loop: CASREVGRDYEQYF. The CDR3, as DNA: TGTGCCAGCAGAGAGGTAGGGCGAGACTACGAGCAGTACTTC.

The sample holds a few counts of this clonotype. This chain links TRBV29-1 with TRBJ2-2; a weak D match, TRBD2 (5 bases). V lost 3 bases to trimming and J lost 9 bases, with 8 bases between them. CDR3 size: 11 residues. The germline CDR1 and CDR2 sequences are SQVTM and ANQGSEA. DNA of the CDR3: TGCAGCGTTGAGTCCGGGAGGGAGCTGTTTTTT. This sequence encodes CSVESGRELFF.

This clonotype has a handful of counts. The rearrangement uses TRBV5-4 and TRBJ2-2; D perhaps matches TRBD2 (5 bases). V lost 0 bases, J lost 4 bases, and 10 bases lay in between. CDR1 and CDR2 (germline): SGHNT, YYREEE (reference sequence). The CDR3 runs to 15 residues. In DNA form, the CDR3 reads TGTGCCAGCAGCTTGGTTGACTACGGCACCGGGGAGCTGTTTTTT. Translated: CASSLVDYGTGELFF.

This clonotype was found a few times. The J gene is TRBJ1-1, the V gene TRBV6-2 or TRBV6-3; no firm D call. Deletions cut 2 bases from V and 5 bases from J, with 12 bases between. The CDR3 has 14 residues. Germline CDR1 reads MNHEY; CDR2 reads SVGEGT. Written as DNA, the CDR3 is TGTGCCAGCAGTTACGCTTTCTTTAGGACTGAAGCTTTCTTT. Protein product: CASSYAFFRTEAFF.

The V and J genes are TRBV7-8 and TRBJ2-1; tentatively, D is TRBD1 or TRBD2 (5 bases each). Germline V gives CDR1 SGHVS, CDR2 FQNEAQ. V shed 2 bases and J shed 0 bases, with 20 bases lying between them. This CDR3 is 19 amino acids long. CDR3: CASSLRGEGLRFSYNEQFF. The DNA for the CDR3 is TGTGCCAGCAGCTTACGCGGCGAGGGGTTGCGGTTCTCCTACAATGAGCAGTTCTTC.

At least ten counts were recorded for this clonotype. V and J are TRBV4-3 and TRBJ1-1; weak D call: TRBD1 (5 bases). The V gene's germline CDR1 is LGHNA and CDR2 YSLEER. V shed 0 bases and J shed 7 bases, with 9 bases lying between them. This CDR3 contains 13 residues. The DNA for the CDR3 is TGCGCCAGCAGCCAAGATCGGGGGGGTGAAGCTTTCTTT. Translated: CASSQDRGGEAFF.

The chain joins TRBV5-4 to TRBJ2-4, with TRBD1 identical over 8 bases. V shed 3 bases and J 0 bases; nucleotides not matched to a gene: 2. CDR1 and CDR2 from the germline V gene are SGHNT and YYREEE (reference sequence). This CDR3 is built from 15 residues. DNA of the CDR3: TGTGCCAGCAGCTGGGGGACAGGAGCCAAAAACATTCAGTACTTC. Translating it yields CASSWGTGAKNIQYF.

This clonotype has more than one count but fewer than ten. J is TRBJ2-4 and V is TRBV7-2; a possible D gene is TRBD2 (7 bases). The V end lost 3 bases, the J end lost 3 bases, and 12 bases lay between the germline ends. CDR1 and CDR2 from the germline V gene are SGHTA and FQGNSA. CDR3 length equals 15 residues. The CDR3 sequence: CASSLRGQGKNIQYF. The CDR3 coding sequence is TGTGCCAGCAGCTTGCGGGGGCAGGGCAAAAACATTCAGTACTTC.

The rearrangement uses TRBV5-1 and TRBJ2-1, with a possible D match to TRBD2 (6 bases). Trimming pared 0 bases from V and 5 bases from J, leaving 15 bases between. The CDR3 has 16 amino acids. Per germline, CDR1 SGHRS and CDR2 YFSETQ. CDR3 region: CASSLGLGLSHNEQFF. CDR3 bases: TGCGCCAGCAGCTTGGGCCTGGGACTGAGCCACAATGAGCAGTTCTTC.

This clonotype was detected a few times. The CDR3 DNA reads TGTGCCAGCAGCCAAGGCCCCATAGGTAGCGGGGGGGCTGCAGGGGCCAACGTCCTGACTTTC. It translates to CASSQGPIGSGGAAGANVLTF. The genes are TRBV4-2 and TRBJ2-6; TRBD2 matches 11 bases. Per the germline V gene, CDR1 is LGHNA and CDR2 is YNFKEQ. The CDR3 consists of 21 residues. Trimming removed 1 base from V and 4 bases from J; junction bases left unmatched: 15.

The chain employs TRBV11-1 and TRBJ2-3; 7 bases are shared with TRBD2. CDR3 size: 15 residues. In germline, CDR1 is SGHAT, CDR2 FQDESV (reference sequence). The trim removed 5 bases at V and 2 bases at J, leaving 7 bases unmatched. CDR3 in amino acids: CASSTELAYTDTQYF. In DNA form, the CDR3 reads TGTGCCAGCAGCACCGAACTAGCGTACACAGATACGCAGTATTTT.

Many counts were recorded for this clonotype. The chain combines TRBV9 with TRBJ2-1; 7 bases are a match to TRBD2. The CDR3 spans 14 residues. After removal of 4 bases from V and 2 bases from J, the junction contained 3 bases not matched to a gene. The germline V gene encodes CDR1 SGDLS and CDR2 YYNGEE. The CDR3 DNA sequence: TGTGCCAGCAGCCCGAGCGGGGCCTACAATGAGCAGTTCTTC. Translation: CASSPSGAYNEQFF. Full variable domain (missing parts from reference TRBV9 and TRBJ2-1): DSGVTQTPKHLITATGQRVTLRCSPRSGDLSVYWYQQSLDQGLQFLIQYYNGEERAKGNILERFSAQQFPDLHSELNLSSLELGDSALYFCASSPSGAYNEQFFGPGTRLTVL.

This clonotype has just a few counts. The chain recombines TRBV29-1 with TRBJ2-3, with D maybe TRBD1 (5 bases). This CDR3 comprises 13 residues. From germline, CDR1 is SQVTM and CDR2 ANQGSEA. Deletions cut 7 bases from V and 1 base from J, with 12 bases between. Here the CDR3 DNA reads TGCAGCGGAACAGGACGGGGCACAGATACGCAGTATTTT. Protein sequence: CSGTGRGTDTQYF.

The V and J genes are TRBV7-8 and TRBJ1-1, with a weak D call TRBD1 (6 bases). Trimming stripped 6 bases from V and 4 bases from J, with 15 bases between. CDR3 length: 14 residues. Germline V gene data show CDR1 as SGHVS and CDR2 as FQNEAQ. CDR3 protein: CASRPGGYSTEAFF. DNA of the CDR3: TGTGCCAGCAGACCCGGGGGCTATAGCACTGAAGCTTTCTTT.

V is TRBV20-1 and J is TRBJ1-1; D perhaps matches TRBD1 (5 bases). Germline lookup yields CDR1 DFQATT and CDR2 SNEGSKA (reference sequence). The CDR3 has 13 amino acids. Between the trimmed V and J ends, which lost 3 bases and 7 bases, there was a span of 15 bases. Here the CDR3 reads CSARTVGEYEAFF. The CDR3 bases are TGCAGTGCTAGGACTGTGGGGGAGTATGAAGCTTTCTTT.

This clonotype has a count of ten or more. The genes are TRBV29-1 and TRBJ2-3; the D gene is possibly TRBD2 (6 bases). The CDR3 runs 12 residues. The germline V and J ends were trimmed by 4 bases and 4 bases, with 9 bases remaining between them. The V gene's germline CDR1 is SQVTM and CDR2 ANQGSEA. CDR3 amino acids: CSVALASDTQYF. The DNA of the CDR3 is TGCAGCGTTGCACTAGCTTCAGATACGCAGTATTTT.

This clonotype was recorded many times. The chain employs TRBV29-1 and TRBJ2-1, with D possibly being TRBD1 (6 bases). The CDR3 has 11 residues. Germline V gene lookup returns CDR1 SQVTM and CDR2 ANQGSEA. Trimming cost V 1 base and J 14 bases, with 12 bases left between them. In DNA, the CDR3 is TGCAGCGTTGAAGTACCAGGGGTTAAGTTCTTC. Translated: CSVEVPGVKFF.